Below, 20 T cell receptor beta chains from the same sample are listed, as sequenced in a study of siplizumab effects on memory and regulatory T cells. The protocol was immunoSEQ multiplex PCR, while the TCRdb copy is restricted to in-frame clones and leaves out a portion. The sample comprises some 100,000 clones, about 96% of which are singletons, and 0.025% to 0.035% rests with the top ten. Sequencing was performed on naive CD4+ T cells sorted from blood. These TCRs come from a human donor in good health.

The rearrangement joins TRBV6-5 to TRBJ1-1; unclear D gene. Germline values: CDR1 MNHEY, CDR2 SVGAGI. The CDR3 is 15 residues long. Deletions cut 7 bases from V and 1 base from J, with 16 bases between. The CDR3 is CASTSSLGSNTEAFF. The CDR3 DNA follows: TGTGCCAGCACAAGTAGCTTGGGCTCGAACACTGAAGCTTTCTTT.

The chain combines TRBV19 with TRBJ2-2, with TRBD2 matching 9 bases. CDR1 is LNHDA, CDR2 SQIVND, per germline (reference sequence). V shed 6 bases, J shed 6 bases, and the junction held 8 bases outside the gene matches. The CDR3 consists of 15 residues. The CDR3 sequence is CASRGLASGAGELFF. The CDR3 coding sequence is TGTGCCAGTAGAGGACTAGCGAGTGGGGCCGGGGAGCTGTTTTTT.

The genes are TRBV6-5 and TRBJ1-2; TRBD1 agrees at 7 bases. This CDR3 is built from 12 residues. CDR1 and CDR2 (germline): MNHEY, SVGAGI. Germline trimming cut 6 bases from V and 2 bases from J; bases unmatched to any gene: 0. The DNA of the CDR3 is TGTGCCAGCAGACAGGGGAACTATGGCTACACCTTC. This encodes CASRQGNYGYTF.

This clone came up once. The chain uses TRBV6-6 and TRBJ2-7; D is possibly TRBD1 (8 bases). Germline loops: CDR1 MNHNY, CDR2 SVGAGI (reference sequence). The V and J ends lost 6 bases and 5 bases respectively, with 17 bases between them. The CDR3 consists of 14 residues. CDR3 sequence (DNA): TGTGCCAGCAGACGTACAGGGGGGGAAAACGAGCAGTACTTC. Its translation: CASRRTGGENEQYF.

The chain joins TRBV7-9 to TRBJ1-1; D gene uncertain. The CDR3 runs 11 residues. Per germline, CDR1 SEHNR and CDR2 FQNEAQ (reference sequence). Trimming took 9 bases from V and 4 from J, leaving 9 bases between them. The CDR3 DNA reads TGTGCCAGTCAACGGGGCACTGAAGCTTTCTTT. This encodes CASQRGTEAFF.

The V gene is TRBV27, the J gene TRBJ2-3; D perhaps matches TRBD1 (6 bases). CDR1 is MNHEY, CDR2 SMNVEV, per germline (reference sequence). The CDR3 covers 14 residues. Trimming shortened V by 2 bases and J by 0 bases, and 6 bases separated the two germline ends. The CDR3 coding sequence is TGTGCCAGCAGTTTACAGGGGAGCACAGATACGCAGTATTTT. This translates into CASSLQGSTDTQYF.

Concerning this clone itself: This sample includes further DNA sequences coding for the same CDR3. CDR3 protein: CASSLSPTRGLGGYTF. For the CDR3, the DNA is TGTGCCAGCAGCTTATCTCCGACGCGTGGTTTGGGGGGCTACACCTTC. V usage is TRBV7-3 and J usage is TRBJ1-2, with D hard to call. Germline V CDR1 and CDR2: SGHTA, FQGTGA. The CDR3 covers 16 residues. Trimming stripped 2 bases from V and 8 bases from J, with 21 bases between.

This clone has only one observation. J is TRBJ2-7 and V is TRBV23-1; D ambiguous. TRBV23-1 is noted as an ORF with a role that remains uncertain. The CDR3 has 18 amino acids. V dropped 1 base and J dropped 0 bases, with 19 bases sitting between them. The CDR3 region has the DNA TGCGCCAGCAGTCAATTCTTTTATAGGGCCCCCAGCTCCTACGAGCAGTACTTC. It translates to CASSQFFYRAPSSYEQYF.

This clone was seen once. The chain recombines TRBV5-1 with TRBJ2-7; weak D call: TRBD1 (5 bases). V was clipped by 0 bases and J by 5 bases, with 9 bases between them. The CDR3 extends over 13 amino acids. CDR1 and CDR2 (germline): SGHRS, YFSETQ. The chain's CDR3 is CASSLVTVHEQYF. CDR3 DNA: TGCGCCAGCAGCTTGGTGACAGTACACGAGCAGTACTTC.

The CDR3 region is CASRRDPGSGANVLTF. The CDR3 DNA sequence: TGTGCCAGCAGGAGAGACCCAGGGTCCGGGGCCAACGTCCTGACTTTC. This chain links TRBV9 with TRBJ2-6, with D tentatively TRBD1 (5 bases). Per the germline V gene, CDR1 is SGDLS and CDR2 is YYNGEE. There are 16 residues in the CDR3. V lost 5 bases and J lost 4, with 16 bases in between.

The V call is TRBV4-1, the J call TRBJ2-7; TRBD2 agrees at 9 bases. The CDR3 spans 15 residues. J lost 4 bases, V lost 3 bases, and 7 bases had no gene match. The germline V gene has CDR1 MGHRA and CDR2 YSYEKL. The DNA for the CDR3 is TGCGCCAGCAGCCATATGCGGGGGGGCATGTACGAGCAGTACTTC. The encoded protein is CASSHMRGGMYEQYF.

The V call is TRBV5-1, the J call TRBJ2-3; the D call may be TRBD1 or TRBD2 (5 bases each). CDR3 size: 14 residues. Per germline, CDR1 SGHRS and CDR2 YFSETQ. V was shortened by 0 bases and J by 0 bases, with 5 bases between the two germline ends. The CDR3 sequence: CASSLGDSTDTQYF. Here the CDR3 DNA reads TGCGCCAGCAGCTTGGGGGACAGCACAGATACGCAGTATTTT.

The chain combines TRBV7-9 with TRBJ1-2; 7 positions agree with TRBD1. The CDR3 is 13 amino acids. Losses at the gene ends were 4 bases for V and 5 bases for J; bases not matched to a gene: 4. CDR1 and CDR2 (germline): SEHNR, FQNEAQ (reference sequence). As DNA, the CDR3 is TGTGCCAGCAGCTCGGGACAGCCTTATGGCTACACCTTC. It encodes CASSSGQPYGYTF.

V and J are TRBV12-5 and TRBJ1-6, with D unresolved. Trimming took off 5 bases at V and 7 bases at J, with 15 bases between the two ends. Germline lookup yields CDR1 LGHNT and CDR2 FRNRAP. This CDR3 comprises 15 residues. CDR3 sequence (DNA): TGTGCTAGTGGTCCCTTGGGGTACGGGAATTCACCCCTCCACTTT. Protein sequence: CASGPLGYGNSPLHF.

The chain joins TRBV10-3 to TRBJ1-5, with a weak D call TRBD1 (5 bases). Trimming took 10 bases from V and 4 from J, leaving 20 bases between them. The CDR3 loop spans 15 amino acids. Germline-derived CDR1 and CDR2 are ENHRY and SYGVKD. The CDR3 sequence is CATSRGSLENQPQHF. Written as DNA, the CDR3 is TGTGCCACCAGCCGGGGCAGTTTAGAGAATCAGCCCCAGCATTTT.

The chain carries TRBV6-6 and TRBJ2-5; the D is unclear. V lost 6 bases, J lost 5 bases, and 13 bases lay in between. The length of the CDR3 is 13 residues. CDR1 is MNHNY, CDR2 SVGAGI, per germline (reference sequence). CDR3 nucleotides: TGTGCCAGCAGCCATGTACCTTTGGAGACCCAGTACTTC. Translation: CASSHVPLETQYF.

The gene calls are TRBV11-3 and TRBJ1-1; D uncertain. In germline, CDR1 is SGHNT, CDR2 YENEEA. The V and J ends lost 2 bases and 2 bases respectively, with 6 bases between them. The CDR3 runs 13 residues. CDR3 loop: CASSLYINTEAFF. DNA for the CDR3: TGTGCCAGCAGCTTATACATAAACACTGAAGCTTTCTTT.

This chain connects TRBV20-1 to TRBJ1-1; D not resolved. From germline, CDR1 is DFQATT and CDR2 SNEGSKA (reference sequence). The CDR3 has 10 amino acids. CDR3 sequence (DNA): TGCACCTCCGGGGAGGCTGAAGCTTTCTTT. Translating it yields CTSGEAEAFF.

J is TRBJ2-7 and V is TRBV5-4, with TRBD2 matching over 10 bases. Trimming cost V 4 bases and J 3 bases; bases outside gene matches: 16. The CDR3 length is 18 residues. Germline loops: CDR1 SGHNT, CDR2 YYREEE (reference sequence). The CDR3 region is CASSAKGLLAGRIYEQYF. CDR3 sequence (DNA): TGTGCCAGCAGCGCAAAAGGGCTACTAGCGGGGAGAATCTACGAGCAGTACTTC. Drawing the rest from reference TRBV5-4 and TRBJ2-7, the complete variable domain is ETGVTQSPTHLIKTRGQQVTLRCSSQSGHNTVSWYQQALGQGPQFIFQYYREEENGRGNFPPRFSGLQFPNYSSELNVNALELDDSALYLCASSAKGLLAGRIYEQYFGPGTRLTVT.

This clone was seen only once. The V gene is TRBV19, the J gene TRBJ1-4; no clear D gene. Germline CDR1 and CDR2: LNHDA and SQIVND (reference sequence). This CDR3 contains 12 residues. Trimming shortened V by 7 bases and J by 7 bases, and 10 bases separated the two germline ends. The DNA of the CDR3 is TGTGCCAGTAAAGGTGCGGGTGAAAAACTGTTTTTT. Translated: CASKGAGEKLFF.